These 21 T cell receptor beta chains originate from one sample sequenced in a study of blood T cell dynamics during melanoma immunotherapy. Produced via immunoSEQ multiplex PCR; TCRdb's table is partial and in-frame only. The sample holds 6,500 to 10,000 clones, 75% to 90% seen once. Time point of the sample: week 3, after first cycle of checkpoint inhibitor. The sample was blood, taken from a patient treated with checkpoint blockade. Receptors originate from a human donor with melanoma.

The rearrangement links TRBV5-4 to TRBJ1-1, with D uncertain. Germline CDR1 is SGHNT and CDR2 is YYREEE (reference sequence). Between the trimmed V and J ends, which lost 0 bases and 4 bases, there was a span of 10 bases. CDR3 length equals 14 residues. The CDR3 protein is CASSLAPTGTEAFF. For the CDR3, the DNA is TGTGCCAGCAGCTTGGCCCCAACGGGCACTGAAGCTTTCTTT.

This clone was picked up one time. The rearrangement links TRBV11-2 to TRBJ2-5; possible D gene TRBD1, 6 bases. Gene TRBJ2-7 matches the end of the DNA better, so the J call may be wrong. Germline values: CDR1 SGHAT, CDR2 FQNNGV. The CDR3 runs to 14 residues. CDR3 protein: CASSLGQVTYEQYF. CDR3 DNA sequence: TGTGCCAGCAGCTTAGGACAGGTGACCTACGAGCAGTACTTC.

The gene calls are TRBV5-1 and TRBJ2-7, with 8 bases lining up with TRBD1. The CDR3 loop spans 14 amino acids. Germline-derived CDR1 and CDR2 are SGHRS and YFSETQ. Unmatched junction bases numbered 4, after V lost 0 bases and J lost 5 bases. The CDR3 sequence: CASSLVAGGNEQYF. The CDR3 DNA is TGCGCCAGCAGCTTGGTCGCAGGGGGCAACGAGCAGTACTTC.

J is TRBJ2-5 and V is TRBV4-1, with TRBD2 identical over 9 bases. Germline assignment: CDR1 MGHRA and CDR2 YSYEKL. The J segment lost 11 bases and the V segment lost 0 bases, leaving 16 bases of the junction unmatched. This CDR3 has 17 amino acids. CDR3 loop: CASSQEEGSGGIWEQYF. The CDR3 region has the DNA TGCGCCAGCAGCCAAGAAGAAGGAAGCGGGGGGATTTGGGAGCAGTACTTC.

This chain joins TRBV20-1 and TRBJ2-1; D is unclear. V was clipped by 1 base and J by 7 bases, with 5 bases between them. Germline V gene data show CDR1 as DFQATT and CDR2 as SNEGSKA (reference sequence). The CDR3 has 11 amino acids. The CDR3 sequence is CSARGRNEQFF. CDR3 coding DNA: TGCAGTGCTAGAGGTAGGAATGAGCAGTTCTTC.

This clone was observed a single time. The chain uses TRBV5-1 and TRBJ1-5; TRBD1 matches 9 bases. Losses at the gene ends were 1 base for V and 0 bases for J; bases not matched to a gene: 8. The CDR3 contains 18 residues. Germline CDR1 and CDR2: SGHRS and YFSETQ. The DNA for the CDR3 is TGCGCCAGCAGCTTGCCGGGACAGGGTACCTATAGCAATCAGCCCCAGCATTTT. This encodes CASSLPGQGTYSNQPQHF. The full variable domain, in which reference TRBV5-1 and TRBJ1-5 provide the parts outside the CDR3, is KAGVTQTPRYLIKTRGQQVTLSCSPISGHRSVSWYQQTPGQGLQFLFEYFSETQRNKGNFPGRFSGRQFSNSRSEMNVSTLELGDSALYLCASSLPGQGTYSNQPQHFGDGTRLSIL.

This chain links TRBV5-1 with TRBJ1-4; the D gene is possibly TRBD1 (5 bases). Germline V CDR1 and CDR2: SGHRS, YFSETQ. This CDR3 comprises 18 residues. V lost 7 bases to trimming and J lost 8 bases, with 30 bases between them. The CDR3 protein is CASQTGDRGRRGWEKLFF. The DNA for the CDR3 is TGCGCCAGCCAAACTGGGGACCGTGGGCGCCGGGGTTGGGAAAAACTGTTTTTT.

The sample holds one count of this clone. The chain uses TRBV28 and TRBJ1-5, with D possibly matching TRBD1 (6 bases). Trimming pared 5 bases from V and 2 bases from J, leaving 13 bases between. CDR1 MDHEN and CDR2 SYDVKM come from the germline V gene. The CDR3 has 15 amino acids. The CDR3 region has the DNA TGTGCCAGCAGTCGCAACAGGGTAGGCAATCAGCCCCAGCATTTT. Its protein product is CASSRNRVGNQPQHF.

The chain recombines TRBV5-1 with TRBJ1-1, with D unresolved. With 0 bases removed from V and 7 bases from J, the gap between germline ends came to 10 bases. CDR3 length: 13 amino acids. The germline CDR1 and CDR2 sequences are SGHRS and YFSETQ. The CDR3 sequence: CASSLAGGFEAFF. In DNA, the CDR3 is TGCGCCAGCAGCTTGGCGGGAGGGTTTGAAGCTTTCTTT.

V gene TRBV19 combines with J gene TRBJ1-1, with 9 bases aligning to TRBD1. Germline V CDR1 and CDR2: LNHDA, SQIVND (reference sequence). With 6 bases clipped from V and 1 base from J, the junction kept 21 bases outside the gene matches. The CDR3 is made up of 20 amino acids. The CDR3, as DNA: TGTGCCAGTAGCCATAGGACAGGGGCCCCCTTCACAGATCGGAACACTGAAGCTTTCTTT. The encoded protein is CASSHRTGAPFTDRNTEAFF.

This clone was recorded only once. The J gene is TRBJ2-7, the V gene TRBV5-6; no clear D gene. Germline V CDR1 and CDR2: SGHDT, YYEEEE. V was cut by 0 bases and J by 0 bases, with 7 bases left in between. The CDR3 runs to 14 residues. CDR3: CASSLVGNSYEQYF. The DNA for the CDR3 is TGTGCCAGCAGCTTGGTCGGAAACTCCTACGAGCAGTACTTC. Drawing the rest from reference TRBV5-6 and TRBJ2-7, the complete variable domain is DAGVTQSPTHLIKTRGQQVTLRCSPKSGHDTVSWYQQALGQGPQFIFQYYEEEERQRGNFPDRFSGHQFPNYSSELNVNALLLGDSALYLCASSLVGNSYEQYFGPGTRLTVT.

The CDR3 DNA follows: TGTGCCAGCAGAAACGGGCTAGCGGTCTACGAGCAGTACTTC. It is translated as CASRNGLAVYEQYF. The chain links TRBV6-5 to TRBJ2-5; 7 nucleotides line up with TRBD2. The last part of the DNA fits TRBJ2-7 better; the J call may be wrong. The length of the CDR3 is 14 residues. CDR1 is MNHEY, CDR2 SVGAGI, per germline.

The V gene is TRBV29-1, the J gene TRBJ2-7; D remains unclear. Trimming stripped 2 bases from V and 0 bases from J, with 17 bases between. Germline V gene lookup returns CDR1 SQVTM and CDR2 ANQGSEA. The CDR3 is 16 amino acids. The CDR3, as DNA: TGCAGCGTTGAAACCCCGGGCCCCTTCTACTCCTACGAGCAGTACTTC. Protein sequence: CSVETPGPFYSYEQYF.

This chain connects TRBV6-5 to TRBJ1-1; D may be TRBD1 (5 bases). The CDR3 extends over 16 amino acids. CDR1 MNHEY and CDR2 SVGAGI come from the germline V gene. V was pared by 2 bases and J by 3 bases, with 16 bases between. As DNA, the CDR3 is TGTGCCAGCAGTTACGGGCGGGGCTTGAGGGACACTGAAGCTTTCTTT. Its protein is CASSYGRGLRDTEAFF.

This clone is a singleton in its sample. V gene TRBV6-4 combines with J gene TRBJ2-7, with 8 bases matching TRBD1. The V gene end was trimmed by 6 bases and the J gene end by 3 bases; junction bases not matched to a gene: 4. The CDR3 extends over 13 amino acids. CDR1 is MRHNA, CDR2 SNTAGT, per germline. CDR3 amino acids: CASSPGTGYEQYF. CDR3 DNA sequence: TGTGCCAGCAGCCCCGGGACAGGCTACGAGCAGTACTTC.

The rearrangement links TRBV18 to TRBJ1-2; perhaps TRBD1 as D (6 bases). CDR3 length: 15 amino acids. Per germline, CDR1 KGHSH and CDR2 LQKENI. Trimming left V 3 bases short and J 8 bases short, with 19 bases between. The DNA of the CDR3 is TGTGCCAGCTCACCGCAACGGGGGCCGGAAGGGGGCTACACCTTC. Residues: CASSPQRGPEGGYTF.

The chain employs TRBV29-1 and TRBJ2-1, with 8 bases lining up with TRBD2. From germline, CDR1 is SQVTM and CDR2 ANQGSEA. J lost 5 bases, V lost 6 bases, and 9 bases had no gene match. The length of the CDR3 is 14 residues. CDR3 nucleotides: TGCAGCGTGGTCGGGGGGGGGCTTAACAATGAGCAGTTCTTC. Translating gives CSVVGGGLNNEQFF.

This chain connects TRBV4-2 to TRBJ1-3; 10 bases are shared with TRBD1. V lost 4 bases and J lost 3; bases outside the gene matches: 3. Germline loops: CDR1 LGHNA, CDR2 YNFKEQ. The CDR3 is 15 amino acids. The CDR3 DNA follows: TGTGCCAGCAGCCGCGGGACAGGGGTTGGAAACACCATATATTTT. It encodes CASSRGTGVGNTIYF.

This clone was observed a few times. The chain employs TRBV19 and TRBJ1-5; no reliable D call. Between the trimmed V and J ends, which lost 3 bases and 2 bases, there was a span of 11 bases. This CDR3 region has 15 residues. Germline CDR1 LNHDA, CDR2 SQIVND (reference sequence). CDR3 nucleotide sequence: TGTGCCAGTAGTATCAAAGGAATAGGCAATCAGCCCCAGCATTTT. It encodes CASSIKGIGNQPQHF.

The V gene is TRBV9, the J gene TRBJ1-2; TRBD1 might be the D (6 bases). Trimming pared 7 bases from V and 4 bases from J, leaving 11 bases between. Germline assignment: CDR1 SGDLS and CDR2 YYNGEE. The CDR3 covers 12 residues. The CDR3 is CASGGGPYGYTF. The DNA of the CDR3 is TGTGCCAGCGGCGGGGGGCCCTATGGCTACACCTTC. The variable domain in full, completed from reference TRBV9 and TRBJ1-2, reads DSGVTQTPKHLITATGQRVTLRCSPRSGDLSVYWYQQSLDQGLQFLIQYYNGEERAKGNILERFSAQQFPDLHSELNLSSLELGDSALYFCASGGGPYGYTFGSGTRLTVV.

V usage is TRBV5-4 and J usage is TRBJ1-6; 7 bases align to TRBD1. This CDR3 contains 15 residues. After removal of 3 bases from V and 7 bases from J, the junction contained 7 bases not matched to a gene. CDR1 and CDR2 from the germline V gene are SGHNT and YYREEE (reference sequence). The CDR3 loop is CASSWGTAGNSPLHF. The CDR3 DNA is TGTGCCAGCAGCTGGGGGACAGCGGGCAATTCACCCCTCCACTTT.